The present TCR beta chain was sequenced within a study of regulatory T cells in long-lasting Graves disease. Time point specified: persistent/refractory GD, antithyroid drugs over 5 years with positive TRAb. From PBMCs, RNA was extracted and then used to make the TCR library. The table lists this clonotype with many counts. Construction of TCR beta libraries relied on iRepertoire HTBI primers and on Arm-PCR targeting CDR3 regions. TCRdb re-called the multiplex PCR reads with MiXCR, one entry per CDR3 protein. The sample has 360,000 or so distinct CDR3 sequences, roughly 25% seen once; the top ten hold 28%. Trimming shortened V by 8 bases and J by 0 bases, and 14 bases separated the two germline ends. The germline CDR1 and CDR2 sequences are SNHLY and FYNNEI. The CDR3 totals 15 residues.

The chain uses TRBV2 and TRBJ1-5; TRBD1 is a possible D gene (6 bases). Specimen: peripheral blood mononuclear cells (PBMCs), collected when the disease was refractory, from a patient treated with antithyroid drugs. The receptor was isolated from a woman aged 35 to 49 with Graves disease. The DNA of the CDR3 is TGTGCCAGCCGACAGGTCGAGATTAGCAATCAGCCCCAGCATTTT. Translation gives CASRQVEISNQPQHF.